The 27 T cell receptor beta chains presented below share a single source sample, sequenced in a study of radiotherapy plus CTLA-4 blockade in lung cancer. Using immunoSEQ multiplex PCR, the repertoire was profiled, and TCRdb retains in-frame clones only, with some absent. The sample lists roughly 75,000 clones, 60% to 85% seen once, with roughly 20% in the top ten. Sequences were derived from peripheral blood, sampled from a patient treated with radiotherapy plus ipilimumab. The receptors come from a human donor with non-small cell lung cancer whose response to radiotherapy plus ipilimumab could not be evaluated. Some clones in this sample may be carry-over from other donors' samples.

Written as DNA, the CDR3 is TGTGCCAGCAGCTTGGCCTTCTCCAATGAGCAGTTCTTC. As protein: CASSLAFSNEQFF. V and J are TRBV5-6 and TRBJ2-1, with D uncertain. Germline V gene lookup returns CDR1 SGHDT and CDR2 YYEEEE. V dropped 0 bases and J dropped 6 bases, with 7 bases sitting between them. The CDR3 totals 13 residues.

The chain is built from TRBV4-1 and TRBJ1-3; 7 bases match TRBD1. Trimming at V came to 4 bases and at J to 0 bases, leaving 6 bases not matched to a gene. Germline-derived CDR1 and CDR2 are MGHRA and YSYEKL. The CDR3 is 16 residues long. The DNA for the CDR3 is TGCGCCAGCAGCCTAGGACAGGTGAACTCTGGAAACACCATATATTTT. The encoded protein is CASSLGQVNSGNTIYF.

This clone was detected only once. The CDR3 DNA follows: TGCGCCAGCAGCCCCTTCGGGACCCACAGGGGGAACAATCAGCCCCAGCATTTT. Translating it yields CASSPFGTHRGNNQPQHF. V and J are TRBV4-1 and TRBJ1-5, with 8 bases identical to TRBD1. V was clipped by 4 bases and J by 3 bases; unmatched bases: 14. CDR3 length: 18 residues. The germline V gene encodes CDR1 MGHRA and CDR2 YSYEKL.

This clone was found a few times. This rearrangement joins TRBV6-5 to TRBJ1-1, with 7 bases identical to TRBD1. V lost 4 bases, J lost 3 bases, and 8 bases stayed unmatched. This CDR3 comprises 15 residues. Germline V lookup: CDR1 MNHEY, CDR2 SVGAGI. Here the CDR3 reads CASSWGAGGYTEAFF. In DNA, the CDR3 is TGTGCCAGCAGTTGGGGGGCAGGGGGGTACACTGAAGCTTTCTTT.

Remarks on this clone: Other nucleotide sequences from this sample produce the same CDR3. The CDR3 sequence: CASSIIWASQRNTEAFF. Here the CDR3 DNA reads TGTGCCAGTAGTATAATTTGGGCCAGCCAGAGAAACACTGAAGCTTTCTTT. This sequence joins TRBV19 and TRBJ1-1; unclear D gene. The V gene's germline CDR1 is LNHDA and CDR2 SQIVND (reference sequence). The CDR3 extends over 17 amino acids. Deletions cut 2 bases from V and 2 bases from J, with 18 bases between.

This clone was recorded once. This rearrangement joins TRBV7-8 to TRBJ2-5; 10 bases map to TRBD2. The V gene end was trimmed by 5 bases and the J gene end by 4 bases; junction bases not matched to a gene: 16. Per germline, CDR1 SGHVS and CDR2 FQNEAQ. The CDR3 has 18 residues. The CDR3 bases are TGTGCCAGCAGCGAGCACGCCGCCGGGACTAGCGTTAGAGAGACCCAGTACTTC. Protein product: CASSEHAAGTSVRETQYF.

This clone was seen only a few times. The gene calls are TRBV6-5 and TRBJ1-5; D may be TRBD1 (6 bases). V was trimmed by 6 bases and J by 4 bases, leaving 10 bases between them. CDR1 is MNHEY and CDR2 is SVGAGI in the germline V gene. CDR3 length: 13 residues. The CDR3 region has the DNA TGTGCCAGCAGCGGGACACTTAATCAGCCCCAGCATTTT. Translation: CASSGTLNQPQHF.

In this sample, this clone turned up once. The rearrangement uses TRBV5-1 and TRBJ2-3, with D perhaps TRBD1 (5 bases). CDR1 and CDR2 (germline): SGHRS, YFSETQ. V dropped 2 bases and J dropped 4 bases, with 8 bases sitting between them. This CDR3 is 13 amino acids long. The CDR3 loop is CASSFPTADTQYF. CDR3 in DNA: TGCGCCAGCAGCTTTCCGACAGCAGATACGCAGTATTTT. Using reference TRBV5-1 and TRBJ2-3 for the parts outside the CDR3, the full variable domain is KAGVTQTPRYLIKTRGQQVTLSCSPISGHRSVSWYQQTPGQGLQFLFEYFSETQRNKGNFPGRFSGRQFSNSRSEMNVSTLELGDSALYLCASSFPTADTQYFGPGTRLTVL.

The chain combines TRBV28 with TRBJ2-2; 8 bases align to TRBD1. The CDR3 is made up of 16 amino acids. Looked up from germline, CDR1 is MDHEN and CDR2 is SYDVKM. With V trimmed by 7 bases and J by 4 bases, 11 bases remained unmatched. CDR3 amino acids: CASTLVRGLGTGELFF. For the CDR3, the DNA is TGTGCCAGCACCTTAGTCAGGGGGCTAGGCACCGGGGAGCTGTTTTTT.

This sequence joins TRBV6-5 and TRBJ1-4; 9 bases are shared with TRBD1. CDR1 is MNHEY and CDR2 is SVGAGI in the germline V gene. The CDR3 loop spans 15 amino acids. The V and J ends lost 4 bases and 2 bases, in that order; junction bases with no gene match: 2. The CDR3 nucleotides are TGTGCCAGCAGTTCCGGGACAGGGACTAATGAAAAACTGTTTTTT. Protein: CASSSGTGTNEKLFF.

This clone was found once. The CDR3 region is CASSGEREEGTDTQYF. Here the CDR3 DNA reads TGTGCCAGCAGCGGAGAAAGGGAGGAGGGCACAGATACGCAGTATTTT. This sequence joins TRBV5-4 and TRBJ2-3; D is perhaps TRBD2 (6 bases). The CDR3 is made up of 16 amino acids. Germline V gives CDR1 SGHNT, CDR2 YYREEE (reference sequence). V shed 4 bases and J shed 1 base, with 16 bases lying between them.

The chain carries TRBV30 and TRBJ2-7; 7 bases align to TRBD1. The CDR3 has 14 residues. CDR1 is GTSNPN, CDR2 SVGIG, per germline (reference sequence). V dropped 2 bases and J dropped 4; count of bases not matched to a gene: 8. The CDR3 DNA follows: TGTGCCTGGAGTACGACAGGGTTTGATTACGAGCAGTACTTC. Its translation is CAWSTTGFDYEQYF.

This clone was detected once. The CDR3 sequence is CASSAYGRELFF. In nucleotides, the CDR3 is TGTGCCAGCAGCGCGTATGGGAGGGAACTGTTTTTT. The chain recombines TRBV9 with TRBJ1-4; D unresolved. Germline CDR1 is SGDLS and CDR2 is YYNGEE. CDR3 length equals 12 residues. V was cut by 3 bases and J by 12 bases, with 12 bases left in between.

The V gene is TRBV4-1, the J gene TRBJ1-1; no reliable D call. The germline gives CDR1 MGHRA, CDR2 YSYEKL. V was clipped by 4 bases and J by 3 bases, with 15 bases between them. The CDR3 contains 15 residues. This CDR3 reads CASSRRLGGHTEAFF. The CDR3 DNA follows: TGCGCCAGCAGCCGGCGGTTAGGCGGGCACACTGAAGCTTTCTTT.

This rearrangement joins TRBV5-1 to TRBJ2-5; 11 bases fit TRBD2. This CDR3 has 17 residues. J lost 1 base, V lost 3 bases, and 8 bases had no gene match. Germline lookup yields CDR1 SGHRS and CDR2 YFSETQ. CDR3 region: CASSSGRLAGTQETQYF. The CDR3 region has the DNA TGCGCCAGCAGCTCGGGAAGACTAGCGGGGACCCAAGAGACCCAGTACTTC. Using reference TRBV5-1 and TRBJ2-5 for the parts outside the CDR3, the full variable domain is KAGVTQTPRYLIKTRGQQVTLSCSPISGHRSVSWYQQTPGQGLQFLFEYFSETQRNKGNFPGRFSGRQFSNSRSEMNVSTLELGDSALYLCASSSGRLAGTQETQYFGPGTRLLVL.

The chain is built from TRBV5-1 and TRBJ1-5; D might be TRBD1 (6 bases). Trimming took off 4 bases at V and 2 bases at J, with 10 bases between the two ends. The CDR3 runs 14 residues. Germline lookup yields CDR1 SGHRS and CDR2 YFSETQ. CDR3 sequence reads: CASSPGEGNQPQHF. In DNA, the CDR3 is TGCGCCAGCAGCCCAGGGGAAGGCAATCAGCCCCAGCATTTT.

V gene TRBV5-8 combines with J gene TRBJ1-3; D remains ambiguous. The CDR3 loop spans 15 amino acids. Trimming stripped 6 bases from V and 1 base from J, with 14 bases between. Germline CDR1 is SGHTS and CDR2 is YDEGEE. CDR3 in DNA: TGTGCCAGCACCACTATATTTAGTTCTGGAAACACCATATATTTT. This gives the protein CASTTIFSSGNTIYF.

This clone was counted between two and nine times. The DNA of the CDR3 is TGTGCCAGCAGCTTAGTCGACATTCGCTCTGGAAACACCATATATTTT. Translation: CASSLVDIRSGNTIYF. The J gene is TRBJ1-3, the V gene TRBV7-8; no reliable D call. This CDR3 has 16 amino acids. The V end lost 1 base, the J end lost 0 bases, and 10 bases lay between the germline ends. CDR1 SGHVS and CDR2 FQNEAQ come from the germline V gene. Supplemented by reference TRBV7-8 and TRBJ1-3, the full variable domain reads GAGVSQSPRYKVAKRGQDVALRCDPISGHVSLFWYQQALGQGPEFLTYFQNEAQLDKSGLPSDRFFAERPEGSVSTLKIQRTQQEDSAVYLCASSLVDIRSGNTIYFGEGSWLTVV.

This clone turned up a few times. The chain has TRBV7-9 and TRBJ1-4; D uncertain. CDR3 length: 12 residues. Germline values: CDR1 SEHNR, CDR2 FQNEAQ (reference sequence). The V end lost 1 base, the J end lost 8 bases, and 5 bases lay between the germline ends. For the CDR3, the DNA is TGTGCCAGCAGCTTAGGACACGAAAAACTGTTTTTT. Translated: CASSLGHEKLFF. Complete variable domain (other parts from reference TRBV7-9 and TRBJ1-4): DTGVSQNPRHKITKRGQNVTFRCDPISEHNRLYWYRQTLGQGPEFLTYFQNEAQLEKSRLLSDRFSAERPKGSFSTLEIQRTEQGDSAMYLCASSLGHEKLFFGSGTQLSVL.

This clone was seen more than once but under ten times. The CDR3 loop reads CASSIWEEAFF. The CDR3 DNA reads TGTGCCAGCAGTATATGGGAGGAAGCTTTCTTT. The chain links TRBV25-1 to TRBJ1-1, with D unclear. The CDR3 is made up of 11 amino acids. V was shortened by 5 bases and J by 8 bases, with 9 bases between the two germline ends. In germline, CDR1 is MGHDK, CDR2 SYGVNS.

The genes are TRBV19 and TRBJ2-3, with 7 bases identical to TRBD1. The CDR3 loop spans 14 amino acids. The V segment lost 8 bases and the J segment 3 bases; nucleotides outside the gene matches: 8. CDR1 is LNHDA, CDR2 SQIVND, per germline (reference sequence). CDR3 residues: CASRRQGVTDTQYF. CDR3 DNA sequence: TGTGCCAGTCGTCGACAGGGAGTGACAGATACGCAGTATTTT.

In this sample, this clone turned up a few times. V and J are TRBV28 and TRBJ2-7, with D unresolved. The CDR3 spans 11 residues. Per the germline V gene, CDR1 is MDHEN and CDR2 is SYDVKM. Trimming took off 7 bases at V and 2 bases at J, with 6 bases between the two ends. The CDR3 DNA reads as TGTGCCAGCACCACAGCCTACGAGCAGTACTTC. Protein sequence: CASTTAYEQYF.

The V gene is TRBV6-1, the J gene TRBJ2-2, with D possibly matching TRBD1 (5 bases). This CDR3 has 13 residues. Trimming shortened V by 6 bases and J by 1 base, and 6 bases separated the two germline ends. Germline V CDR1 and CDR2: MNHNS, SASEGT. CDR3 protein: CASRGLNTGELFF. The CDR3 region has the DNA TGTGCCAGCAGGGGGCTGAACACCGGGGAGCTGTTTTTT.

The chain is built from TRBV4-2 and TRBJ2-3; 7 bases agree with TRBD2. V was clipped by 0 bases and J by 3 bases; unmatched bases: 6. The CDR3 spans 16 residues. CDR1 is LGHNA, CDR2 YNFKEQ, per germline. The CDR3 protein is CASSQDFGGLTDTQYF. CDR3 DNA sequence: TGTGCCAGCAGCCAAGATTTCGGGGGGTTAACAGATACGCAGTATTTT.

The rearrangement uses TRBV5-5 and TRBJ2-5, with D hard to call. Trimming stripped 4 bases from V and 1 base from J, with 14 bases between. In germline, CDR1 is SGHKS, CDR2 YYEKEE (reference sequence). The CDR3 sequence is 15 residues long. The CDR3 region has the DNA TGTGCCAGCAGCATCTCTCCGACTCGCCAAGAGACCCAGTACTTC. It codes for CASSISPTRQETQYF. Variable domain in full (rest from reference TRBV5-5 and TRBJ2-5): DAGVTQSPTHLIKTRGQQVTLRCSPISGHKSVSWYQQVLGQGPQFIFQYYEKEERGRGNFPDRFSARQFPNYSSELNVNALLLGDSALYLCASSISPTRQETQYFGPGTRLLVL.

This clone was observed a handful of times. The genes are TRBV10-2 and TRBJ1-3, with 9 bases aligning to TRBD1. The V segment lost 1 base and the J segment 3 bases; nucleotides outside the gene matches: 4. The CDR3 contains 16 residues. CDR1 WSHSY and CDR2 SAAADI come from the germline V gene. Here the CDR3 DNA reads TGCGCCAGCAGTGAGTTGGGACAGGGCTTTGGAAACACCATATATTTT. Protein: CASSELGQGFGNTIYF.

The CDR3 nucleotides read TGTGCCATCAGGGGTCCGGGACAGAAGAACACTGAAGCTTTCTTT. This sequence encodes CAIRGPGQKNTEAFF. This chain connects TRBV10-3 to TRBJ1-1; 7 bases agree with TRBD1. Germline V lookup: CDR1 ENHRY, CDR2 SYGVKD. The CDR3 contains 15 residues. Trimming took 6 bases from V and 1 from J; bases not matched to a gene: 8.